This is a list of T cell receptor beta chains from one sample in a study of T cells in localized non-small cell lung cancer. Only in-frame clones appear in the TCRdb table, and some are missing; sequencing was by immunoSEQ multiplex PCR. Here the sample spans over a thousand clones, 22% being singletons. The sample consisted of normal lung tissue next to the tumor, taken before any cancer treatment. These receptors all come from a man between 35 and 75 years old with stage II lung adenocarcinoma. Each CDR3 is given with its conserved first and last residue. A D gene is named only where the DNA matches it firmly.

TRBV30	TRBJ2-3	TRBD2	CASWGEGHTQYF
TRBV9	TRBJ1-1	.	CASSVNRNTEAFF
TRBV30	TRBJ2-1	.	CAWSAGGRNEQFF
TRBV19	TRBJ1-2	.	CASMRGENYGYTF
TRBV11-3	TRBJ1-2	.	CASSSYLDFDYGYTF
TRBV19	TRBJ2-2	.	CASSTGGGELFF
TRBV30	TRBJ2-3	TRBD2	CAWSPGLARDYQGTDTQYF
TRBV11-3	TRBJ2-7	.	CASSLDIGDARTYEQYF
TRBV19	TRBJ2-2	.	CASSRGTGELFF
TRBV6-8	TRBJ2-7	TRBD1	CASSYSNQGAYEQYF
TRBV6-8	TRBJ2-3	.	CASSYSRDTQYF
TRBV6-8	TRBJ1-2	TRBD1	CASSFSDRGISTNYGYTF
TRBV15	TRBJ2-2	.	CATSRGEGLTGELFF
TRBV9	TRBJ2-1	TRBD2	CASSAREGSYNEQFF
TRBV6-8	TRBJ2-7	TRBD2	CASSYSGLAGGRREQYF
TRBV6-8	TRBJ2-1	TRBD2	CASSDGTSGSEQFF
TRBV6-8	TRBJ2-7	.	CASSYQIERTGYEQYF
TRBV6-4	TRBJ1-1	TRBD1	CASSQGEEAFF
TRBV2	TRBJ2-7	TRBD2	CASSIEGTSAYEQYF
TRBV7-1	TRBJ1-1	.	CASRLQMNTEAFF
TRBV19	TRBJ1-1	.	CASSMARGAEAFF
TRBV18	TRBJ2-7	TRBD1	CASSLGDRDYEQYF
TRBV6-8	TRBJ2-2	TRBD2	CASSAGDTGELFF
TRBV6-8	TRBJ2-3	.	CASRAMTSTDTQYF
TRBV9	TRBJ2-7	TRBD2	CASCGERGSYEQYF
TRBV6-8	TRBJ2-6	.	CASSSASAGANVLTF
TRBV28	TRBJ1-2	.	CASSFEGPGGYTF
TRBV10-3	TRBJ1-5	TRBD1	CASSEITGGPHQPQHF
TRBV27	TRBJ2-7	.	CASSLVEGSYEQYF
TRBV29-1	TRBJ1-1	TRBD1	CSEDRGPNTEAFF
TRBV11-3	TRBJ2-1	TRBD2	CASSPRQAGTSGYNEQFF
TRBV6-8	TRBJ1-1	TRBD1	CASSPGTGGAETEAFF
TRBV4-1	TRBJ2-3	.	CASSRQNPTDTQYF
TRBV19	TRBJ2-5	TRBD1	CASTTTGMGRETQYF
TRBV10-3	TRBJ2-1	.	CAISELGDRNEQFF
TRBV4-1	TRBJ1-5	.	CASSQDRISNSNQPQHF
TRBV28	TRBJ2-3	.	CASSFASTDTQYF
TRBV5-1	TRBJ1-1	TRBD1	CASSLGQMNTEAFF
TRBV19	TRBJ1-4	.	CASSSRTNEKLFF
TRBV23-1	TRBJ2-1	TRBD2	CASSRTPLGTSGSLTTLDNEQFF
TRBV6-8	TRBJ1-4	TRBD1	CASRPTGGGEKLFF
TRBV11-3	TRBJ2-1	TRBD2	CASSRLAGTYNEQFF
TRBV14	TRBJ1-2	.	CASSHQGRQRKLSDGYTF
TRBV18	TRBJ1-4	.	CASSPRGRSNEKLFF
TRBV10-1	TRBJ2-1	TRBD2	CASSPSGSVNEQFF
TRBV11-3	TRBJ2-5	TRBD2	CASAPTSGVQETQYF
TRBV5-1	TRBJ2-1	TRBD1	CASSSRTGGGHEQFF
TRBV28	TRBJ1-5	.	CASGGGAGDQPQHF
TRBV6-8	TRBJ2-2	.	CASSLNTGELFF
TRBV19	TRBJ2-2	.	CASTAVRDTGELFF
TRBV5-1	TRBJ2-3	TRBD2	CASSRGSGGGADTQYF